The entry that follows covers one T cell receptor (beta chain) sequence. As yet, its antigen is unknown. This record belongs to a study of post-analysis software for immune sequencing data. Regarding the study as a whole: Included in a set of about five TRBV segments more frequent in patients than controls were TRBV5-6, TRBV5-1 and TRBV20-1.

Unique molecular identifiers had been added to the TCR beta cDNA libraries. One entry per CDR3 protein, called by TCRdb with MiXCR from the PCR reads. The data hold 600,000 to 700,000 distinct CDR3 sequences, with over 45% observed a single time. This CDR3 has 16 residues. Trimming cost V 5 bases and J 3 bases; bases outside gene matches: 9. CDR1 is SGHVS, CDR2 FNYEAQ, per germline. The clonotype originates from a girl aged 2 to 10 with multiple sclerosis. The chain joins TRBV7-6 to TRBJ2-3; TRBD2 matches at 9 bases. The sequenced sample was blood. CDR3 residues: CASSPVAGVRTDTQYF. The DNA of the CDR3 is TGTGCCAGCAGCCCCGTAGCGGGAGTACGGACAGATACGCAGTATTTT.